The rows below give T cell receptor beta chains drawn from one sample of a study of T cell responses to AZD1222 COVID-19 vaccine. The table came from immunoSEQ multiplex PCR; TCRdb's copy has only in-frame clones and leaves some out. The sample consists of roughly 110,000 clones, around 93% of them appearing once. Source: peripheral blood, taken 28 days after the second AZD1222 dose. The receptors were gathered from an adult who received the AZD1222 COVID-19 vaccine. Each CDR3 is given with its conserved first and last residue. Fields, in order: clone size, V gene, J gene, D gene, CDR3 protein, CDR3 DNA. D genes are given only for firm matches. Rows give clone size only sometimes, using once, few, many, or a class for an expanded clone.

abundance: -; v_gene: TRBV12-3/TRBV12-4; j_gene: TRBJ2-1; d_gene: -; CDR3aa: CASGESVYNEQFF; CDR3nt: TGTGCCAGCGGTGAGAGTGTCTACAATGAGCAGTTCTTC
abundance: -; v_gene: TRBV10-3; j_gene: TRBJ2-1; d_gene: TRBD2; CDR3aa: CAISPPGLAGDLSSYNEQFF; CDR3nt: TGTGCCATCAGCCCGCCGGGACTAGCGGGGGACCTGAGCTCCTACAATGAGCAGTTCTTC
abundance: -; v_gene: TRBV19; j_gene: TRBJ2-2; d_gene: -; CDR3aa: CASSIGGGAHTGELFF; CDR3nt: TGTGCCAGTAGTATAGGTGGAGGGGCGCACACCGGGGAGCTGTTTTTT
abundance: once; v_gene: TRBV24-1; j_gene: TRBJ1-2; d_gene: -; CDR3aa: CATSEPGRGYTF; CDR3nt: TGTGCCACCAGTGAGCCGGGACGCGGCTACACCTTC
abundance: once; v_gene: TRBV19; j_gene: TRBJ1-5; d_gene: TRBD1; CDR3aa: CASSEQGNQPQHF; CDR3nt: TGTGCCAGTAGCGAACAGGGGAACCAGCCCCAGCATTTT
abundance: -; v_gene: TRBV19; j_gene: TRBJ1-5; d_gene: -; CDR3aa: CASTVGWDANSNQPQHF; CDR3nt: TGTGCCAGTACCGTGGGGTGGGACGCTAATAGCAATCAGCCCCAGCATTTT
abundance: many; v_gene: TRBV7-7; j_gene: TRBJ2-3; d_gene: -; CDR3aa: CASSSSGGADTQYF; CDR3nt: TGTGCCAGCAGCTCGAGTGGGGGGGCCGATACGCAGTATTTT
abundance: -; v_gene: TRBV15; j_gene: TRBJ1-2; d_gene: -; CDR3aa: CATSSQWSYTF; CDR3nt: TGTGCCACCAGCAGTCAATGGAGCTACACCTTC
abundance: -; v_gene: TRBV5-1; j_gene: TRBJ1-5; d_gene: -; CDR3aa: CASSPGPNQPQHF; CDR3nt: TGCGCCAGCAGCCCGGGACCCAATCAGCCCCAGCATTTT
abundance: -; v_gene: TRBV2; j_gene: TRBJ2-7; d_gene: -; CDR3aa: CASSVTTYEQYF; CDR3nt: TGTGCCAGCAGTGTGACAACCTACGAGCAGTACTTC
abundance: -; v_gene: TRBV12-5; j_gene: TRBJ1-2; d_gene: -; CDR3aa: CASGWGADGYTF; CDR3nt: TGTGCTAGTGGTTGGGGAGCCGATGGCTACACCTTC
abundance: once; v_gene: TRBV14; j_gene: TRBJ1-1; d_gene: TRBD1; CDR3aa: CASSPRGRSTEAFF; CDR3nt: TGTGCCAGCAGCCCCAGGGGGCGAAGCACTGAAGCTTTCTTT
abundance: -; v_gene: TRBV3-1/TRBV3-2; j_gene: TRBJ2-5; d_gene: -; CDR3aa: CASSQTTVQETQYF; CDR3nt: TGTGCCAGCAGCCAAACGACAGTACAAGAGACCCAGTACTTC
abundance: -; v_gene: TRBV5-1; j_gene: TRBJ1-3; d_gene: -; CDR3aa: CASSTDLGGNTIYF; CDR3nt: TGCGCCAGCAGCACGGACCTTGGAGGAAACACCATATATTTT
abundance: -; v_gene: TRBV2; j_gene: TRBJ2-7; d_gene: -; CDR3aa: CASSAVGLKITYEQYF; CDR3nt: TGTGCCAGCAGTGCAGTCGGCTTAAAGATAACCTACGAGCAGTACTTC
abundance: -; v_gene: TRBV29-1; j_gene: TRBJ2-7; d_gene: -; CDR3aa: CSVPPGAATYEQYF; CDR3nt: TGCAGCGTTCCTCCGGGGGCGGCGACCTACGAGCAGTACTTC
abundance: -; v_gene: TRBV7-3; j_gene: TRBJ2-5; d_gene: -; CDR3aa: CASSLFAAKETQYF; CDR3nt: TGTGCCAGCAGCTTATTCGCGGCAAAAGAGACCCAGTACTTC
abundance: -; v_gene: TRBV7-3; j_gene: TRBJ1-5; d_gene: TRBD1; CDR3aa: CASSGDRAHNQPQHF; CDR3nt: TGTGCCAGCAGCGGGGACAGGGCCCATAATCAGCCCCAGCATTTT
abundance: -; v_gene: TRBV5-5; j_gene: TRBJ2-7; d_gene: TRBD2; CDR3aa: CASSLPSGMRYEQYF; CDR3nt: TGTGCCAGCAGCTTGCCTAGCGGGATGAGATACGAGCAGTACTTC
abundance: -; v_gene: TRBV9; j_gene: TRBJ2-5; d_gene: TRBD2; CDR3aa: CASSAVGAGGQETQYF; CDR3nt: TGTGCCAGCAGCGCCGTTGGAGCGGGGGGCCAAGAGACCCAGTACTTC
abundance: -; v_gene: TRBV25-1; j_gene: TRBJ2-7; d_gene: -; CDR3aa: CASNGRREPSHEQYF; CDR3nt: TGTGCCAGCAACGGACGACGGGAACCCTCCCACGAGCAGTACTTC
abundance: -; v_gene: TRBV5-6; j_gene: TRBJ1-1; d_gene: -; CDR3aa: CASSLGAAQNTEAFF; CDR3nt: TGTGCCAGCAGCTTGGGAGCGGCCCAGAACACTGAAGCTTTCTTT
abundance: -; v_gene: TRBV9; j_gene: TRBJ2-3; d_gene: TRBD1; CDR3aa: CASSQGQGWDTQYF; CDR3nt: TGTGCCAGCAGCCAAGGACAGGGTTGGGATACGCAGTATTTT
abundance: -; v_gene: TRBV10-3; j_gene: TRBJ2-1; d_gene: -; CDR3aa: CAISEAGNEQFF; CDR3nt: TGTGCCATCAGTGAGGCGGGGAATGAGCAGTTCTTC
abundance: once; v_gene: TRBV5-4; j_gene: TRBJ2-1; d_gene: -; CDR3aa: CASSLTGINEQFF; CDR3nt: TGTGCCAGCAGCTTAACAGGGATTAATGAGCAGTTCTTC
abundance: -; v_gene: TRBV10-3; j_gene: TRBJ2-7; d_gene: TRBD2; CDR3aa: CAISLLAETYEQYF; CDR3nt: TGTGCCATCAGCCTTCTAGCGGAGACCTACGAGCAGTACTTC
abundance: -; v_gene: TRBV28; j_gene: TRBJ2-3; d_gene: -; CDR3aa: CASSPSRAQYF; CDR3nt: TGTGCCAGCAGCCCCTCGCGTGCTCAGTATTTT
abundance: -; v_gene: TRBV15; j_gene: TRBJ2-3; d_gene: TRBD1; CDR3aa: CATSSLWGQGGTDTQYF; CDR3nt: TGTGCCACCAGCAGTCTCTGGGGACAGGGAGGCACAGATACGCAGTATTTT
abundance: -; v_gene: TRBV7-9; j_gene: TRBJ2-7; d_gene: TRBD1; CDR3aa: CASSLAWDRGYEQYF; CDR3nt: TGTGCCAGCAGCTTAGCCTGGGACAGGGGCTACGAGCAGTACTTC
abundance: once; v_gene: TRBV3-1/TRBV3-2; j_gene: TRBJ2-1; d_gene: -; CDR3aa: CASSPSLGVGYNEQFF; CDR3nt: TGTGCCAGCAGCCCCTCTTTGGGGGTAGGCTACAATGAGCAGTTCTTC
abundance: -; v_gene: TRBV5-1; j_gene: TRBJ2-3; d_gene: TRBD1; CDR3aa: CASRLATGSQDTQYF; CDR3nt: TGCGCCAGCAGGTTGGCGACAGGGTCACAAGATACGCAGTATTTT
abundance: -; v_gene: TRBV24-1; j_gene: TRBJ1-5; d_gene: -; CDR3aa: CATSERGTYQPQHF; CDR3nt: TGTGCCACCAGTGAGAGGGGCACTTACCAGCCCCAGCATTTT
abundance: -; v_gene: TRBV5-4; j_gene: TRBJ2-6; d_gene: -; CDR3aa: CASSSGTVSSGANVLTF; CDR3nt: TGTGCCAGCAGCTCCGGGACCGTAAGCTCTGGGGCCAACGTCCTGACTTTC
abundance: -; v_gene: TRBV19; j_gene: TRBJ2-1; d_gene: -; CDR3aa: CASSIGTINNEQFF; CDR3nt: TGTGCCAGTAGTATAGGCACAATTAACAATGAGCAGTTCTTC
abundance: -; v_gene: TRBV19; j_gene: TRBJ2-1; d_gene: TRBD2; CDR3aa: CASNPSGLDNEQFF; CDR3nt: TGTGCCAGTAATCCTTCGGGACTAGACAATGAGCAGTTCTTC
abundance: -; v_gene: TRBV19; j_gene: TRBJ1-2; d_gene: TRBD1; CDR3aa: CASSHTFGTGDYGYTF; CDR3nt: TGTGCCAGTAGTCACACCTTCGGGACAGGGGACTATGGCTACACCTTC
abundance: -; v_gene: TRBV12-5; j_gene: TRBJ2-7; d_gene: -; CDR3aa: CASGLSVDEQYF; CDR3nt: TGTGCTAGTGGTTTGTCGGTGGACGAGCAGTACTTC
abundance: -; v_gene: TRBV13; j_gene: TRBJ2-7; d_gene: -; CDR3aa: CASSLAARLDIHEQYF; CDR3nt: TGTGCCAGCAGCTTAGCTGCCCGATTAGATATCCACGAGCAGTACTTC
abundance: -; v_gene: TRBV7-8; j_gene: TRBJ1-4; d_gene: TRBD1; CDR3aa: CASSRQGAANEKLFF; CDR3nt: TGTGCCAGCAGCCGGCAGGGGGCCGCTAATGAAAAACTGTTTTTT
abundance: -; v_gene: TRBV5-8; j_gene: TRBJ1-4; d_gene: TRBD1; CDR3aa: CASSLWDRPNEKLFF; CDR3nt: TGTGCCAGCAGCTTGTGGGACAGACCAAATGAAAAACTGTTTTTT
abundance: -; v_gene: TRBV4-1; j_gene: TRBJ2-1; d_gene: -; CDR3aa: CASSQVDLGLAAYNEQFF; CDR3nt: TGCGCCAGCAGCCAAGTAGATCTGGGGCTAGCCGCCTACAATGAGCAGTTCTTC
abundance: -; v_gene: TRBV2; j_gene: TRBJ1-5; d_gene: TRBD1; CDR3aa: CASSPGTGGTQPQHF; CDR3nt: TGTGCCAGCAGTCCCGGGACAGGGGGCACTCAGCCCCAGCATTTT
abundance: -; v_gene: TRBV11-2; j_gene: TRBJ1-2; d_gene: -; CDR3aa: CASSPRQQGGYTF; CDR3nt: TGTGCCAGCAGCCCCCGGCAGCAGGGTGGCTACACCTTC